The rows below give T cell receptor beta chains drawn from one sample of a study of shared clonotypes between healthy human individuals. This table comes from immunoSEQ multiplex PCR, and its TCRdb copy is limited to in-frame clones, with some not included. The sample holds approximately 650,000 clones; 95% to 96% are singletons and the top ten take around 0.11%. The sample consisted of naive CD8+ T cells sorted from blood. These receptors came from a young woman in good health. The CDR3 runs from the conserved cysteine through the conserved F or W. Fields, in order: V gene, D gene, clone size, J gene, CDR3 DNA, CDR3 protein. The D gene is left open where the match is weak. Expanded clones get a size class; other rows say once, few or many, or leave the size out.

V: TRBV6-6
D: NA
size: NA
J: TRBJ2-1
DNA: TGTGCCAGCAGGACTGGGGCTAGCGCTGCCAATGAGCAGTTCTTC
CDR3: CASRTGASAANEQFF

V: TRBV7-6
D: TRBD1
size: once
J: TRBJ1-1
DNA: TGTGCCAGCAGCCCAGGGGGTCCGACAGGGGCCCCAACTGAAGCTTTCTTT
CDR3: CASSPGGPTGAPTEAFF

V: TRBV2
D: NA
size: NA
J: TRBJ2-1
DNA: TGTGCCAGCAGTGAGGGGGCTCTTGGGAGATACAATGAGCAGTTCTTC
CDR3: CASSEGALGRYNEQFF

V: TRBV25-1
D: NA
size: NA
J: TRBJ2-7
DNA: TGTGCCAGCAGTGAATTGGGTTTGGGAGAGCAGTACTTC
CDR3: CASSELGLGEQYF

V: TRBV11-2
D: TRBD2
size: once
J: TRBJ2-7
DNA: TGTGCCAGCAGCTCGGGACTAGCGGGAGAGGGGGGCTACGAGCAGTACTTC
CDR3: CASSSGLAGEGGYEQYF

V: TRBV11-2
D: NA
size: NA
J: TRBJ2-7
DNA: TGTGCCAGCAGCTTAGATGGGGTTGCCTACGAGCAGTACTTC
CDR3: CASSLDGVAYEQYF

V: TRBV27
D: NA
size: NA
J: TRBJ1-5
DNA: TGTGCCAGCAGTTTATCGGACGGAACCAATCAGCCCCAGCATTTT
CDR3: CASSLSDGTNQPQHF

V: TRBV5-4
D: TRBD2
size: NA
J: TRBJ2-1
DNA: TGTGCCAGCAGCATCGCGGACTCGGGAGGCGAGCAGTTCTTC
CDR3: CASSIADSGGEQFF

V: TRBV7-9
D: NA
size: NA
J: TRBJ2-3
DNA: TGTGCCAGCAGCTACGATTCGGGGAGTTCTACGCAGTATTTT
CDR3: CASSYDSGSSTQYF

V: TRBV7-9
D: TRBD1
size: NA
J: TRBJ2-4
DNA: TGTGCCAGCAGCTCCGGGACAGGCTCCAAAAACATTCAGTACTTC
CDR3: CASSSGTGSKNIQYF

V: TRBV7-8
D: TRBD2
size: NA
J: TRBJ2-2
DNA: TGTGCCAGCAGCCTACGACTAGCGGGAGGCGGCGGGGAGCTGTTTTTT
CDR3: CASSLRLAGGGGELFF

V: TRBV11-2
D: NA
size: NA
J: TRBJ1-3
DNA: TGTGCCAGCAGCTTAGCGTGGGGTTCGAGCTCTGGAAACACCATATATTTT
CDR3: CASSLAWGSSSGNTIYF

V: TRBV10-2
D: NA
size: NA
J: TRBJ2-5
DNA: TGCGCCATCAGCCCCGGGACTTATGTTGTAGAGACCCAGTACTTC
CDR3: CAISPGTYVVETQYF

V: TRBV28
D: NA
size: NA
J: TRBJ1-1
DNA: TGTGCCAGCAGTTTTAGGCCGAACACTGAAGCTTTCTTT
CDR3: CASSFRPNTEAFF

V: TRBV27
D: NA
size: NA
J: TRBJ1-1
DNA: TGTGCCAGCAGTTTATCCTTCGGGGGCAGGACTGAAGCTTTCTTT
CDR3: CASSLSFGGRTEAFF

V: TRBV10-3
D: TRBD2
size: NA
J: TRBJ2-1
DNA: TGTGCCATCAGTGACCCTCTGCTCGACGCGGGAGGGTACAATGAGCAGTTCTTC
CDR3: CAISDPLLDAGGYNEQFF

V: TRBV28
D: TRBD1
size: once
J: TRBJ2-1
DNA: TGTGCCACCATGACAGGGGCCAATGAGCAGTTCTTC
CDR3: CATMTGANEQFF

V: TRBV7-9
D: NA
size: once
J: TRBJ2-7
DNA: TGTGCCAGCAGCTTAGCTTCCAGATCCGAGCAGTACTTC
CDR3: CASSLASRSEQYF

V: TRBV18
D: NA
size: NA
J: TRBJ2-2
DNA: TGTGCCAGCTCACCACCAGGGGACACCGGGGAGCTGTTTTTT
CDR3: CASSPPGDTGELFF

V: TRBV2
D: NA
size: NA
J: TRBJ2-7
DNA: TGTGCCAGCCTCCTTGCGGGTGGTTCCTACGAGCAGTACTTC
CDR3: CASLLAGGSYEQYF

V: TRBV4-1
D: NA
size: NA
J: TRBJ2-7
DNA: TGCGCCAGCAGCCCAATGGGCGGCTACGAGCAGTACTTC
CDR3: CASSPMGGYEQYF

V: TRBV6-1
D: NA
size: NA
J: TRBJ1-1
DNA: TGTGCCAGCAGGGAAGAAACAGGGATAAACACTGAAGCTTTCTTT
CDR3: CASREETGINTEAFF

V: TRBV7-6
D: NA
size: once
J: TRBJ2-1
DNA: TGTGCCAGCAGCTTAGGGCCATCAGGGAGCTCCTACAATGAGCAGTTCTTC
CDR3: CASSLGPSGSSYNEQFF

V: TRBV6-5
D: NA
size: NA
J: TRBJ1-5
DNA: TGTGCCAGCAGTTACTCCTCCCTAAGCAATCAGCCCCAGCATTTT
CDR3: CASSYSSLSNQPQHF

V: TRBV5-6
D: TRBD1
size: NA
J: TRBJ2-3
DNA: TGTGCCAGCAGCTTCGGGACAGGGTCGTATACGCAGTATTTT
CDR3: CASSFGTGSYTQYF

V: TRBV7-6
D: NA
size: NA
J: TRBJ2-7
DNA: TGTGCCAGCAGCCCCTCCCACGGGGTAGCGGCCTACGAGCAGTACTTC
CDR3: CASSPSHGVAAYEQYF

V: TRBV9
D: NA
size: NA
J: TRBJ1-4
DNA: TGTGCCAGCAGCGTAGAGGCAAAGAATGAAAAACTGTTTTTT
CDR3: CASSVEAKNEKLFF

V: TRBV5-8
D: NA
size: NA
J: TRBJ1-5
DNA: TGTGCCAGCAGCCCCTATACCAGGGGTAATCAGCCCCAGCATTTT
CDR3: CASSPYTRGNQPQHF

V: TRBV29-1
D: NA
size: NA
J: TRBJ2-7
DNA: TGCAGCGGTCTAGTTTACTACGAGCAGTACTTC
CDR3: CSGLVYYEQYF

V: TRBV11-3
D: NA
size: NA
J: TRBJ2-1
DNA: TGTGCCAGCAGCTTAGGCAATTCGGTCGTAGCGGAGACCAATGAGCAGTTCTTC
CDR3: CASSLGNSVVAETNEQFF

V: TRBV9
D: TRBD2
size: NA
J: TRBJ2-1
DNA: TGTGCCAGCAGCGTAACTGGGACTAGCGCACTCTACAATGAGCAGTTCTTC
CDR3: CASSVTGTSALYNEQFF

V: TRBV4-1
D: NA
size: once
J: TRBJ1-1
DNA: TGCGCCAGCAGCATCCTGTTGACAGCTCCGAACACTGAAGCTTTCTTT
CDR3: CASSILLTAPNTEAFF

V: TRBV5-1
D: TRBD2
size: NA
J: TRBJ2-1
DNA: TGCGCCAGCAGCTTGGAGGGACTAGCGGGAGTGAGTCGGCTGAACAATGAGCAGTTCTTC
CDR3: CASSLEGLAGVSRLNNEQFF

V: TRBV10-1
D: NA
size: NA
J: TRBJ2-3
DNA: TGCGCCAGCAGTGATAGGGCGGAAAGCACAGATACGCAGTATTTT
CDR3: CASSDRAESTDTQYF

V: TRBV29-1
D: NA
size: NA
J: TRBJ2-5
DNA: TGCAGCGTTGAAGATGAGGAGACCCAGTACTTC
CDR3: CSVEDEETQYF

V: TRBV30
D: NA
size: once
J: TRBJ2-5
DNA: TGTGCCTGGAGTGTTCTAGGAGAGACCCAGTACTTC
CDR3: CAWSVLGETQYF

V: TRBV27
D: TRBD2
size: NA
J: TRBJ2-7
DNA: TGTGCCAGCAGTTCGCCTTTACGGGGGGCCTACGAGCAGTACTTC
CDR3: CASSSPLRGAYEQYF

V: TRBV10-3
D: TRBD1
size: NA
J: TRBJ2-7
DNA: TGTGCCATCAGTCCGGGACAGAGCTCCTACGAGCAGTACTTC
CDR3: CAISPGQSSYEQYF

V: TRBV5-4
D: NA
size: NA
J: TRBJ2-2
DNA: TGTGCCAGCGGCCGACTAGGGGAGAACACCGGGGAGCTGTTTTTT
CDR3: CASGRLGENTGELFF

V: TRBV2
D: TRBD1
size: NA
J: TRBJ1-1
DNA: TGTGCCAGCAGTGAGGGGACAGACTTTGAAGCTTTCTTT
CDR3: CASSEGTDFEAFF

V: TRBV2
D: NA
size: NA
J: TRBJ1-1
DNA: TGTGCCAGCAGTGAATTGCGGGGAAACACTGAAGCTTTCTTT
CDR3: CASSELRGNTEAFF

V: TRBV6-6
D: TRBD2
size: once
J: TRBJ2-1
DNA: TGTGCCAGCAGCACTAGCGGCAGTGGGAATGAGCAGTTCTTC
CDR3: CASSTSGSGNEQFF

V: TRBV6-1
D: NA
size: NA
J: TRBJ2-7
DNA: TGTGCCAGCATTTTTTCGTACGAGCAGTACTTC
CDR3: CASIFSYEQYF

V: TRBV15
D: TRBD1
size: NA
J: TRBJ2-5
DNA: TGTGCCACCAGCAGAGGGAGGACAGGACAAGAGACCCAGCACTTC
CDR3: CATSRGRTGQETQHF

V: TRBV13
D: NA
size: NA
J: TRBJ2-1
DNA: TGTGCCAGCAGCTGGGGTCTTGATGAGCAGTTCTTC
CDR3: CASSWGLDEQFF

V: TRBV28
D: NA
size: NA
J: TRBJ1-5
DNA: TGTGCCAGCAGACGGGCGTATAGCAATCAGCCCCAGCATTTT
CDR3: CASRRAYSNQPQHF

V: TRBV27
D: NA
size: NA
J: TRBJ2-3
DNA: TGTGCCAGCTGGGGGGGCACAGATACGCAGTATTTT
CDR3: CASWGGTDTQYF

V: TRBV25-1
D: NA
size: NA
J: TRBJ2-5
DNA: TGTGCCAGCAGTGTACTGGGTTTCCTAGAGACCCAGTACTTC
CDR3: CASSVLGFLETQYF

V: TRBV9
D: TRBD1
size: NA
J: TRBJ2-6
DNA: TGTGCCAGCAGCGTAGGGGACAGCTCTGGGGCCAACGTCCTGACTTTC
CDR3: CASSVGDSSGANVLTF

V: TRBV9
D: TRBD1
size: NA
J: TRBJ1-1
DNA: TGTGCCAGCAGCGCCCGACAGGGTGGCACTGAAGCTTTCTTT
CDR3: CASSARQGGTEAFF

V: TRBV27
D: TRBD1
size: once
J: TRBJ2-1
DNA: TGTGCCAGCAGTTTCCCCGGGACAGGGAATGAGCAGTTCTTC
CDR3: CASSFPGTGNEQFF

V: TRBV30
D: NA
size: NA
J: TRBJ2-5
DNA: TGTGCCTGGAGTGTGGGAAGGCAGGGGCTCGTGCAGACCCAGTACTTC
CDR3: CAWSVGRQGLVQTQYF